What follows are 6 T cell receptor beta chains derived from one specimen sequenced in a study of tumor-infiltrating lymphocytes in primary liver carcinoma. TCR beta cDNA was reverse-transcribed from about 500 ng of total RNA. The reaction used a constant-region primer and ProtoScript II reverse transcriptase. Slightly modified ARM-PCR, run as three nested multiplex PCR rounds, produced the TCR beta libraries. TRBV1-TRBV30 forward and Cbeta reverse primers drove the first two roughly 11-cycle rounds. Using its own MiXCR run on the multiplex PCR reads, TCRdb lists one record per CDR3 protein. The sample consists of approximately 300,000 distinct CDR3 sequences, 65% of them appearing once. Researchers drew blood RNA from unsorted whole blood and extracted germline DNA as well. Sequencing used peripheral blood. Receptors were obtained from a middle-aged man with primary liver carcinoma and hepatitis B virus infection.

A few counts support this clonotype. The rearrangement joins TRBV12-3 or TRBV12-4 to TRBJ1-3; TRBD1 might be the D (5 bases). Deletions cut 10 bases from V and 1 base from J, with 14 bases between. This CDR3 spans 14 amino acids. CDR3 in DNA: TGTGCCACCTCTACTCAGGGATCTGGAAACACCATATATTTT. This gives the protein CATSTQGSGNTIYF.

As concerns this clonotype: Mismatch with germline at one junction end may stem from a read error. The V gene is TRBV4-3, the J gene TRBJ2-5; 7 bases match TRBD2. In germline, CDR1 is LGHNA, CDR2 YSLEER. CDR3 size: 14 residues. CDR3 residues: CASSPARRGETRYF. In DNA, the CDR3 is TGCGCCAGCAGCCCTGCCCGTCGGGGGGAGACCCGGTACTTC.

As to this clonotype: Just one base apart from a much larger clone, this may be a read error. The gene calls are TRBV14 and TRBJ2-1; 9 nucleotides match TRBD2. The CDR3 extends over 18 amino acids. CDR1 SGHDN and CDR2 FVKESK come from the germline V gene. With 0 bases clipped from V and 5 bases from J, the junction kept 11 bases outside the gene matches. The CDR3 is CASSQDPSTSGYNNEQFF. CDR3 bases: TGTGCCAGCAGCCAAGACCCATCGACTAGCGGCTATAACAATGAGCAGTTCTTC.

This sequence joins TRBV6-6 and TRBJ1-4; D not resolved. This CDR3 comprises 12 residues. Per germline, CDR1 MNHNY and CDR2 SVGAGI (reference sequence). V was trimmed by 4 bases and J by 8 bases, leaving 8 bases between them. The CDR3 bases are TGTGCCAGCAGTTCTAAACACGAAAAACTGTTTTTT. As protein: CASSSKHEKLFF.

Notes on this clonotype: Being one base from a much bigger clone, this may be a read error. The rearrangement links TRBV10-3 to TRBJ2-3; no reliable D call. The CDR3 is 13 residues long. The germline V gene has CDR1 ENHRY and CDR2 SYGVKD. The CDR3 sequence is CVISPEPADTQYF. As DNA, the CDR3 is TGTGTCATCAGTCCTGAACCAGCAGATACGCAGTATTTT.

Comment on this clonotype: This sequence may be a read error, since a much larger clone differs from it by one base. CDR3 in DNA: TGTGTCAGCAGTTTTGAGGGGGGGACTATCGGTCAGCCCCAGCATTTT. Protein sequence: CVSSFEGGTIGQPQHF. This sequence joins TRBV12-3 or TRBV12-4 and TRBJ1-5, with D possibly being TRBD1 (6 bases). There are 16 residues in the CDR3.